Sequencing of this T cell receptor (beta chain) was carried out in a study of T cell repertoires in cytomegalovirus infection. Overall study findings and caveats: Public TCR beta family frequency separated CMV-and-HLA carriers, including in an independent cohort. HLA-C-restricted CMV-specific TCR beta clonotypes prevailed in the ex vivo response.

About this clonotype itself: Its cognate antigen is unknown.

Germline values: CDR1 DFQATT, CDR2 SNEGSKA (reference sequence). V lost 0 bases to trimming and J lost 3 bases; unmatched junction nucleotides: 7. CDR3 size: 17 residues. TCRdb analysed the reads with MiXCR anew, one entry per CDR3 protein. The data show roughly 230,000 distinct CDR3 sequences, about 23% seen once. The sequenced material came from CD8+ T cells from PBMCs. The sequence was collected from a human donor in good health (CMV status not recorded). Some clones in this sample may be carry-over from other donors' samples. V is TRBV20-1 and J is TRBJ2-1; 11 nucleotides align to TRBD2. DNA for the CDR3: TGCAGTGCTAGAGAGAACTCCGGGACTAGCGGCTACAATGAGCAGTTCTTC. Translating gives CSARENSGTSGYNEQFF.